The rows below give T cell receptor beta chains drawn from one sample of a study of blood T cell repertoires in COVID-19. Sequencing was performed with immunoSEQ multiplex PCR; in TCRdb, only in-frame clones are kept and a portion is missing. Of some 100,000 clones listed, roughly 91% are singletons. The sample comprised peripheral blood. The receptors shown here come from a woman older than 75 with active COVID-19. Each CDR3 is given with its conserved first and last residue. The D gene is left open where the match is weak. Not every row has a clone size; where given, it reads once, few, many or a size class.

size: few
D: NA
V: TRBV28
J: TRBJ2-7
CDR3: CASSHRQAYSYEQYF
DNA: TGTGCCAGCAGTCATAGACAGGCTTACTCCTACGAGCAGTACTTC

size: once
D: NA
V: TRBV18
J: TRBJ1-3
CDR3: CASSPTAGPGNTIYF
DNA: TGTGCCAGCTCACCAACCGCAGGGCCCGGAAACACCATATATTTT

size: once
D: TRBD1
V: TRBV28
J: TRBJ1-1
CDR3: CASSPGGTLTEAFF
DNA: TGTGCCAGCAGTCCAGGGGGCACTCTCACTGAAGCTTTCTTT

size: once
D: NA
V: TRBV10-3
J: TRBJ1-5
CDR3: CAISEDRSNQPQHF
DNA: TGTGCCATCAGTGAGGACAGGTCTAATCAGCCCCAGCATTTT

size: NA
D: NA
V: TRBV7-9
J: TRBJ2-7
CDR3: CASSRTAYEQYF
DNA: TGTGCCAGCAGTAGGACAGCCTACGAGCAGTACTTC

size: NA
D: NA
V: TRBV7-3
J: TRBJ2-2
CDR3: CASVQGRNTGELFF
DNA: TGTGCCAGCGTACAGGGCAGAAACACCGGGGAGCTGTTTTTT

size: NA
D: TRBD2
V: TRBV2
J: TRBJ2-1
CDR3: CASSVAGAANEQFF
DNA: TGTGCCAGCAGTGTAGCGGGAGCTGCGAATGAGCAGTTCTTC

size: NA
D: NA
V: TRBV5-1
J: TRBJ1-1
CDR3: CASSLGVTGNTEAFF
DNA: TGCGCCAGCAGCTTGGGTGTGACAGGGAACACTGAAGCTTTCTTT

size: NA
D: TRBD2
V: TRBV19
J: TRBJ2-2
CDR3: CASRTPGLAGGRGTGELFF
DNA: TGTGCCAGTAGGACTCCGGGACTAGCGGGAGGCAGGGGCACCGGGGAGCTGTTTTTT

size: NA
D: TRBD1
V: TRBV7-2
J: TRBJ2-1
CDR3: CASSQGQGREQFF
DNA: TGTGCCAGCAGCCAAGGACAGGGACGAGAGCAGTTCTTC

size: NA
D: TRBD1
V: TRBV7-2
J: TRBJ2-5
CDR3: CASSLNQGVETQYF
DNA: TGTGCCAGCAGCCTAAACCAGGGGGTGGAGACCCAGTACTTC

size: NA
D: TRBD2
V: TRBV24-1
J: TRBJ2-5
CDR3: CATSDLAGGGQETQYF
DNA: TGTGCCACCAGTGATTTAGCGGGAGGGGGCCAAGAGACCCAGTACTTC

size: NA
D: NA
V: TRBV7-8
J: TRBJ1-3
CDR3: CASSLRAGVRSSGNTIYF
DNA: TGTGCCAGCAGCCTCAGGGCAGGGGTCCGCTCCTCTGGAAACACCATATATTTT

size: NA
D: TRBD2
V: TRBV4-3
J: TRBJ2-5
CDR3: CASSPGLAALGGETQYF
DNA: TGCGCCAGCAGCCCGGGACTAGCGGCCCTAGGGGGAGAGACCCAGTACTTC

size: NA
D: TRBD1
V: TRBV3-1/TRBV3-2
J: TRBJ1-2
CDR3: CASSGTGGAGHTF
DNA: TGTGCCAGCAGCGGGACAGGGGGCGCGGGCCACACCTTC

size: NA
D: NA
V: TRBV6-5
J: TRBJ1-5
CDR3: CASGGQGGGNQPQHF
DNA: TGTGCCAGCGGGGGCCAGGGAGGGGGCAATCAGCCCCAGCATTTT

size: NA
D: NA
V: TRBV10-3
J: TRBJ1-4
CDR3: CAISDSTRVGEKLFF
DNA: TGTGCCATCAGTGACTCTACCAGGGTTGGCGAAAAACTGTTTTTT

size: NA
D: TRBD2
V: TRBV9
J: TRBJ2-7
CDR3: CASSPRGLAGPYEQYF
DNA: TGTGCCAGCAGCCCCCGGGGACTAGCGGGACCCTACGAGCAGTACTTC

size: NA
D: TRBD2
V: TRBV4-1
J: TRBJ2-1
CDR3: CASSPTLAGGPPEQFF
DNA: TGCGCCAGCAGCCCCACGCTAGCGGGAGGGCCACCTGAGCAGTTCTTC

size: few
D: TRBD1
V: TRBV9
J: TRBJ2-5
CDR3: CASSRDSYQETQYF
DNA: TGTGCCAGCAGCCGGGACAGCTACCAAGAGACCCAGTACTTC

size: NA
D: TRBD2
V: TRBV6-2/TRBV6-3
J: TRBJ2-7
CDR3: CASSRAGGSSYEQYF
DNA: TGTGCCAGCAGTCGAGCGGGAGGGAGCTCCTACGAGCAGTACTTC

size: few
D: NA
V: TRBV10-3
J: TRBJ1-5
CDR3: CASNAGNSNQPQHF
DNA: TGTGCCTCCAACGCGGGGAATAGCAATCAGCCCCAGCATTTT

size: NA
D: NA
V: TRBV11-3
J: TRBJ2-1
CDR3: CASSRQEGGEQFF
DNA: TGTGCCAGCAGTCGGCAGGAGGGTGGTGAGCAGTTCTTC

size: NA
D: TRBD2
V: TRBV7-7
J: TRBJ2-5
CDR3: CASSRGLASVETQYF
DNA: TGTGCTAGCAGCCGGGGACTAGCGTCAGTTGAGACCCAGTACTTC

size: few
D: NA
V: TRBV9
J: TRBJ2-1
CDR3: CASSVASVDEQFF
DNA: TGTGCCAGCAGCGTAGCTAGCGTCGATGAGCAGTTCTTC

size: once
D: TRBD2
V: TRBV4-2
J: TRBJ2-7
CDR3: CASSLRLARNEQYF
DNA: TGTGCCAGCAGCCTCCGACTAGCGAGGAACGAGCAGTACTTC

size: NA
D: TRBD2
V: TRBV5-4
J: TRBJ2-1
CDR3: CAATSGRGGGSYNEQFF
DNA: TGTGCCGCGACTAGCGGGAGGGGAGGTGGCTCCTACAATGAGCAGTTCTTC

size: NA
D: NA
V: TRBV21-1
J: TRBJ2-1
CDR3: CASSTRTSGSKYNEQFF
DNA: TGTGCCAGCAGCACCCGGACTAGCGGGAGTAAGTACAATGAGCAGTTCTTC

size: NA
D: NA
V: TRBV7-8
J: TRBJ2-5
CDR3: CASSPLLSGFHETQYF
DNA: TGTGCCAGCAGCCCTCTTTTATCGGGGTTCCATGAGACCCAGTACTTC

size: NA
D: TRBD2
V: TRBV4-3
J: TRBJ2-3
CDR3: CASSQDWASGRVDTQYF
DNA: TGCGCCAGCAGCCAAGATTGGGCTAGCGGGAGGGTTGATACGCAGTATTTT

size: NA
D: TRBD1
V: TRBV10-3
J: TRBJ1-2
CDR3: CAIRDPRGQGAYRVYGYTF
DNA: TGTGCCATCAGGGACCCCCGGGGGCAGGGGGCCTATCGGGTCTATGGCTACACCTTC

size: NA
D: NA
V: TRBV28
J: TRBJ1-3
CDR3: CASSLWADAPGNTIYF
DNA: TGTGCCAGCAGTTTATGGGCCGATGCCCCTGGAAACACCATATATTTT

size: NA
D: TRBD1
V: TRBV5-6
J: TRBJ1-4
CDR3: CASSFLGQGKEKLFF
DNA: TGTGCCAGCAGCTTCTTAGGACAGGGAAAGGAAAAACTGTTTTTT

size: NA
D: NA
V: TRBV7-3
J: TRBJ2-1
CDR3: CASSLGGEQFF
DNA: TGTGCCAGCAGCTTGGGGGGTGAGCAGTTCTTC

size: once
D: TRBD1
V: TRBV28
J: TRBJ1-1
CDR3: CASRTGQLGTEAFF
DNA: TGTGCCAGCAGGACGGGACAGTTAGGCACTGAAGCTTTCTTT

size: NA
D: NA
V: TRBV6-2/TRBV6-3
J: TRBJ2-2
CDR3: CASSRSGSSGELFF
DNA: TGTGCCAGCAGTCGCTCAGGGTCCTCCGGGGAGCTGTTTTTT

size: NA
D: TRBD2
V: TRBV5-1
J: TRBJ2-1
CDR3: CASLGLAGGNEQFF
DNA: TGCGCCAGTCTAGGACTAGCGGGAGGGAATGAGCAGTTCTTC

size: few
D: TRBD2
V: TRBV6-2/TRBV6-3
J: TRBJ2-7
CDR3: CASSPAVASGRFPSYEQYF
DNA: TGTGCCAGCAGCCCGGCGGTGGCTAGCGGGAGGTTCCCCTCCTACGAGCAGTACTTC

size: NA
D: NA
V: TRBV7-2
J: TRBJ2-6
CDR3: CASSPRVPGHRGANVLTF
DNA: TGTGCCAGCAGCCCCCGTGTTCCAGGCCATCGTGGGGCCAACGTCCTGACTTTC

size: NA
D: NA
V: TRBV11-3
J: TRBJ2-1
CDR3: CASSLGTGNEQFF
DNA: TGTGCCAGCAGCTTAGGGACGGGGAATGAGCAGTTCTTC

size: NA
D: NA
V: TRBV7-2
J: TRBJ2-4
CDR3: CASSPGGLGNIQYF
DNA: TGTGCCAGCAGCCCAGGGGGGTTGGGGAACATTCAGTACTTC

size: NA
D: NA
V: TRBV4-3
J: TRBJ2-7
CDR3: CASSQGLAYEQYF
DNA: TGCGCCAGCAGCCAAGGACTGGCCTACGAGCAGTACTTC

size: NA
D: TRBD2
V: TRBV19
J: TRBJ2-2
CDR3: CASSTPGLARELFF
DNA: TGTGCCAGTAGTACCCCGGGACTAGCTAGGGAGCTGTTTTTT

size: NA
D: NA
V: TRBV2
J: TRBJ2-7
CDR3: CASGQESTHRQYF
DNA: TGTGCCAGCGGGCAAGAGTCGACCCATCGACAGTACTTC

size: few
D: NA
V: TRBV10-3
J: TRBJ2-3
CDR3: CAIRDYRAYTDTQYF
DNA: TGTGCCATCAGGGATTACAGGGCATACACAGATACGCAGTATTTT

size: NA
D: TRBD2
V: TRBV4-2
J: TRBJ2-2
CDR3: CASRRVSGRITGELFF
DNA: TGTGCCAGCAGGCGAGTTAGCGGGAGGATTACCGGGGAGCTGTTTTTT

size: NA
D: NA
V: TRBV29-1
J: TRBJ2-5
CDR3: CSAHRVQETQYF
DNA: TGCAGCGCACACAGGGTCCAAGAGACCCAGTACTTC

size: few
D: TRBD2
V: TRBV7-9
J: TRBJ2-1
CDR3: CASSLKERIAGTYNEQFF
DNA: TGTGCCAGCAGCTTAAAAGAAAGGATAGCGGGAACCTACAATGAGCAGTTCTTC